One sample yielded the 28 T cell receptor beta chains listed below, sequenced in a study of shared clonotypes between healthy human individuals. Assay: immunoSEQ multiplex PCR; the TCRdb copy retains only in-frame clones and omits some. The sample comprises roughly 850,000 clones, approximately 96% of which are singletons, and about 0.22% rests with the top ten. CD45RO-negative cells were positively selected for CCR7, leaving out terminally differentiated effector memory CD45RA+ cells. Sequenced material: naive CD8+ T cells sorted from blood. These receptors all come from a young man in good health.

The rearrangement uses TRBV7-6 and TRBJ2-7, with D perhaps TRBD2 (6 bases). The CDR3 extends over 13 amino acids. V was cut by 2 bases and J by 4 bases, with 9 bases left in between. CDR1 is SGHVS and CDR2 is FNYEAQ in the germline V gene. The CDR3 sequence is CASSLSGGYEQYF. DNA for the CDR3: TGTGCCAGCAGCTTATCCGGGGGATACGAGCAGTACTTC.

V usage is TRBV18 and J usage is TRBJ2-5; D gene uncertain. In germline, CDR1 is KGHSH, CDR2 LQKENI. V was cut by 2 bases and J by 5 bases, with 18 bases left in between. CDR3 length: 16 residues. CDR3 region: CASSPSIRPATETQYF. Written as DNA, the CDR3 is TGTGCCAGCTCACCAAGTATCCGCCCCGCAACGGAGACCCAGTACTTC.

CDR3 region: CSVSEGLNTEAFF. In DNA form, the CDR3 reads TGCAGCGTATCGGAAGGGCTGAACACTGAAGCTTTCTTT. The chain links TRBV29-1 to TRBJ1-1; D gene ambiguous. The CDR3 loop spans 13 amino acids. CDR1 and CDR2 (germline): SQVTM, ANQGSEA. Trimming stripped 6 bases from V and 0 bases from J, with 11 bases between.

This chain uses TRBV27 with TRBJ2-7; TRBD2 matches 10 bases. The CDR3 is 16 residues long. V lost 5 bases and J lost 6; bases outside the gene matches: 13. The V gene's germline CDR1 is MNHEY and CDR2 SMNVEV (reference sequence). Here the CDR3 reads CASSHGLAGAPLEQYF. For the CDR3, the DNA is TGTGCCAGCAGTCATGGGCTAGCGGGAGCCCCGCTCGAGCAGTACTTC.

The gene calls are TRBV27 and TRBJ2-7; 9 bases are shared with TRBD1. V lost 8 bases to trimming and J lost 6 bases; unmatched junction nucleotides: 11. This CDR3 is 14 amino acids long. Germline V CDR1 and CDR2: MNHEY, SMNVEV (reference sequence). CDR3 residues: CASLSGTGRTEQYF. The CDR3 nucleotides are TGTGCCAGCCTATCCGGGACAGGGCGAACCGAGCAGTACTTC.

V is TRBV4-3 and J is TRBJ2-6, with D unclear. Trimming removed 0 bases from V and 0 bases from J, with 9 bases in between. The CDR3 length is 17 residues. The germline gives CDR1 LGHNA, CDR2 YSLEER. The chain's CDR3 is CASSQDPLNSGANVLTF. Written as DNA, the CDR3 is TGCGCCAGCAGCCAAGATCCCCTAAACTCTGGGGCCAACGTCCTGACTTTC.

The chain has TRBV6-1 and TRBJ2-3, with 8 positions matching TRBD1. The V gene's germline CDR1 is MNHNS and CDR2 SASEGT. Losses at the gene ends were 6 bases for V and 2 bases for J; bases not matched to a gene: 7. This CDR3 contains 15 residues. DNA of the CDR3: TGTGCCAGCAGGGAGACAGGGGCATACACAGATACGCAGTATTTT. Amino acid sequence: CASRETGAYTDTQYF.

J is TRBJ1-5 and V is TRBV4-1; perhaps TRBD1 as D (6 bases). The CDR3 extends over 16 amino acids. Germline values: CDR1 MGHRA, CDR2 YSYEKL. Trimming pared 0 bases from V and 0 bases from J, leaving 9 bases between. In DNA, the CDR3 is TGCGCCAGCAGCCAAGAAGGGACACTTAGCAATCAGCCCCAGCATTTT. It codes for CASSQEGTLSNQPQHF.

The V gene is TRBV5-1, the J gene TRBJ1-1; 7 nucleotides match TRBD1. V gave up 0 bases and J gave up 4 bases; unmatched junction bases: 3. Looked up from germline, CDR1 is SGHRS and CDR2 is YFSETQ. The CDR3 runs to 14 residues. This CDR3 is CASSLGGQTTEAFF. DNA for the CDR3: TGCGCCAGCAGCTTGGGGGGACAGACCACTGAAGCTTTCTTT.

The rearrangement uses TRBV2 and TRBJ2-3, with 7 positions matching TRBD1. Germline trimming cut 8 bases from V and 0 bases from J; bases unmatched to any gene: 5. From germline, CDR1 is SNHLY and CDR2 FYNNEI. This CDR3 is built from 14 residues. The CDR3 protein is CASSWDSSTDTQYF. In DNA form, the CDR3 reads TGTGCCAGCTCTTGGGACAGTAGCACAGATACGCAGTATTTT.

V gene TRBV7-9 combines with J gene TRBJ2-1, with TRBD2 matching 10 bases. Germline CDR1 SEHNR, CDR2 FQNEAQ (reference sequence). The CDR3 totals 14 residues. V lost 4 bases and J lost 7; bases outside the gene matches: 4. Written as DNA, the CDR3 is TGTGCCAGCAGCTACACGGGACTAGCGAATGAGCAGTTCTTC. This encodes CASSYTGLANEQFF. Combining the CDR3 with reference TRBV7-9 and TRBJ2-1 gives the whole variable domain DTGVSQNPRHKITKRGQNVTFRCDPISEHNRLYWYRQTLGQGPEFLTYFQNEAQLEKSRLLSDRFSAERPKGSFSTLEIQRTEQGDSAMYLCASSYTGLANEQFFGPGTRLTVL.

The V and J genes are TRBV6-1 and TRBJ2-7; D unresolved. V was cut by 6 bases and J by 4 bases, with 7 bases left in between. From germline, CDR1 is MNHNS and CDR2 SASEGT. The CDR3 length is 11 residues. CDR3 sequence: CASRNAYEQYF. In DNA, the CDR3 is TGTGCCAGCAGGAATGCTTACGAGCAGTACTTC.

This clone appeared a single time. CDR3 nucleotide sequence: TGTGCCAGCAGTTTTTCTAGCGGAGCCTACAATGAGCAGTTCTTC. It yields the protein CASSFSSGAYNEQFF. This chain uses TRBV27 with TRBJ2-1, with TRBD2 matching 7 bases. Germline lookup yields CDR1 MNHEY and CDR2 SMNVEV (reference sequence). The J segment lost 2 bases and the V segment lost 3 bases, leaving 4 bases of the junction unmatched. The CDR3 loop spans 15 amino acids.

The chain joins TRBV15 to TRBJ1-3, with D possibly TRBD1 on 5 matching bases. The V gene lost 5 bases and the J gene lost 0 bases, with 11 bases spanning the gap. The CDR3 consists of 15 residues. Germline assignment: CDR1 LNHNV and CDR2 YYDKDF (reference sequence). In DNA form, the CDR3 reads TGTGCCACCAGCGGGGGTACGGGCTCTGGAAACACCATATATTTT. Amino acids: CATSGGTGSGNTIYF.

This sequence joins TRBV29-1 and TRBJ2-6; D gene uncertain. There are 16 residues in the CDR3. V was pared by 5 bases and J by 0 bases, with 14 bases between. Germline V lookup: CDR1 SQVTM, CDR2 ANQGSEA. CDR3 sequence (DNA): TGCAGCGTTCCTGTCAGAACTTTCTCTGGGGCCAACGTCCTGACTTTC. It codes for CSVPVRTFSGANVLTF.

This clone was picked up a small number of times. The V and J genes are TRBV28 and TRBJ2-7, with D tentatively TRBD2 (7 bases). V lost 5 bases and J lost 3, with 11 bases in between. This CDR3 contains 13 residues. CDR1 is MDHEN, CDR2 SYDVKM, per germline. Here the CDR3 reads CASSRGEGYEQYF. The CDR3 DNA is TGTGCCAGCAGTAGGGGGGAGGGCTACGAGCAGTACTTC. The full variable domain, its missing parts supplied by reference TRBV28 and TRBJ2-7, is DVKVTQSSRYLVKRTGEKVFLECVQDMDHENMFWYRQDPGLGLRLIYFSYDVKMKEKGDIPEGYSVSREKKERFSLILESASTNQTSMYLCASSRGEGYEQYFGPGTRLTVT.

This chain connects TRBV27 to TRBJ2-7, with a possible D match to TRBD1 (6 bases). V was shortened by 6 bases and J by 7 bases, with 13 bases between the two germline ends. Germline loops: CDR1 MNHEY, CDR2 SMNVEV (reference sequence). The CDR3 totals 12 residues. The CDR3 loop is CASSYRVGEQYF. The DNA for the CDR3 is TGTGCCAGCAGCTACAGGGTTGGAGAGCAGTACTTC.

DNA for the CDR3: TGTGCCACCAATGGGGCGGCGAGCTCCTACAATGAGCAGTTCTTC. As protein: CATNGAASSYNEQFF. The J gene is TRBJ2-1, the V gene TRBV19, with D perhaps TRBD1 (5 bases). Between the trimmed V and J ends, which lost 10 bases and 0 bases, there was a span of 16 bases. Germline CDR1 reads LNHDA; CDR2 reads SQIVND (reference sequence). This CDR3 is 15 amino acids long.

The V and J genes are TRBV7-9 and TRBJ1-4; D is ambiguous. The CDR3 length is 15 residues. Trimming removed 5 bases from V and 4 bases from J, with 14 bases in between. Germline V lookup: CDR1 SEHNR, CDR2 FQNEAQ (reference sequence). CDR3 amino acids: CASSPSPSRNEKLFF. The CDR3 DNA is TGTGCCAGCAGCCCCAGTCCATCCCGTAATGAAAAACTGTTTTTT.

The J gene is TRBJ2-1, the V gene TRBV27; 9 bases fit TRBD2. The J segment lost 3 bases and the V segment lost 6 bases, leaving 3 bases of the junction unmatched. The CDR3 length is 14 residues. Germline-derived CDR1 and CDR2 are MNHEY and SMNVEV (reference sequence). The CDR3 DNA is TGTGCCAGCAGAGGACTAGCGTTCTACAATGAGCAGTTCTTC. It codes for CASRGLAFYNEQFF.

As for this clone: The same CDR3 arises from other DNA sequences in this sample as well. The chain links TRBV15 to TRBJ1-5, with D uncertain. The germline V gene encodes CDR1 LNHNV and CDR2 YYDKDF (reference sequence). Trimming removed 0 bases at V and 6 bases at J, with 12 bases between. CDR3 length equals 15 residues. For the CDR3, the DNA is TGTGCCACCAGCAGAGATCGGGGTCTGGGTCAGCCCCAGCATTTT. The encoded protein is CATSRDRGLGQPQHF.

The chain links TRBV14 to TRBJ2-1; TRBD1 agrees at 9 bases. CDR1 is SGHDN, CDR2 FVKESK, per germline. The CDR3 contains 15 residues. Losses at the gene ends were 2 bases for V and 7 bases for J; bases not matched to a gene: 6. CDR3 amino acids: CASSQRQGDSNEQFF. The DNA for the CDR3 is TGTGCCAGCAGCCAACGACAGGGGGATTCTAATGAGCAGTTCTTC.

The chain carries TRBV7-9 and TRBJ2-7; D is ambiguous. The CDR3 is 14 amino acids. Trimming took off 2 bases at V and 1 base at J, with 9 bases between the two ends. Per germline, CDR1 SEHNR and CDR2 FQNEAQ (reference sequence). CDR3 coding DNA: TGTGCCAGCAGCTTAAGCGTCGGGTCCTACGAGCAGTACTTC. It yields the protein CASSLSVGSYEQYF.

This chain connects TRBV5-6 to TRBJ2-7, with TRBD1 identical over 9 bases. Losses at the gene ends were 10 bases for V and 2 bases for J; bases not matched to a gene: 19. The germline V gene has CDR1 SGHDT and CDR2 YYEEEE. This CDR3 comprises 17 residues. The CDR3 region has the DNA TGTGCCGGCCACATCGTAGGGAGCGACAGGGGGACCTACGAGCAGTACTTC. Protein: CAGHIVGSDRGTYEQYF.

J is TRBJ2-1 and V is TRBV5-1; 9 positions match TRBD2. The germline V gene encodes CDR1 SGHRS and CDR2 YFSETQ. V was pared by 1 base and J by 5 bases, with 10 bases of the junction left unmatched. The CDR3 runs to 17 residues. The CDR3 coding sequence is TGCGCCAGCAGCTTGACTTTTTCGTCTAGCGGGAACAATGAGCAGTTCTTC. It yields the protein CASSLTFSSSGNNEQFF.

The genes are TRBV27 and TRBJ2-7, with D hard to call. The CDR3 runs 13 residues. CDR1 MNHEY and CDR2 SMNVEV come from the germline V gene (reference sequence). Trimming took 5 bases from V and 3 from J, leaving 11 bases between them. CDR3 protein: CASSPGSYYEQYF. Written as DNA, the CDR3 is TGTGCCAGCAGTCCGGGCAGTTACTACGAGCAGTACTTC.

The gene calls are TRBV27 and TRBJ2-3; D gene uncertain. Germline V gives CDR1 MNHEY, CDR2 SMNVEV (reference sequence). CDR3 size: 13 residues. V was trimmed by 5 bases and J by 2 bases, leaving 8 bases between them. This CDR3 is CASSLRPTDTQYF. The DNA of the CDR3 is TGTGCCAGCAGTCTGAGACCCACAGATACGCAGTATTTT.

This chain connects TRBV27 to TRBJ2-7; 9 bases map to TRBD2. Germline CDR1 is MNHEY and CDR2 is SMNVEV (reference sequence). The CDR3 totals 14 residues. J gave up 4 bases and V 3 bases, and 4 bases lay outside the gene matches. In DNA form, the CDR3 reads TGTGCCAGCAGTTTTAGCGGGAGAGGTTACGAGCAGTACTTC. It yields the protein CASSFSGRGYEQYF.